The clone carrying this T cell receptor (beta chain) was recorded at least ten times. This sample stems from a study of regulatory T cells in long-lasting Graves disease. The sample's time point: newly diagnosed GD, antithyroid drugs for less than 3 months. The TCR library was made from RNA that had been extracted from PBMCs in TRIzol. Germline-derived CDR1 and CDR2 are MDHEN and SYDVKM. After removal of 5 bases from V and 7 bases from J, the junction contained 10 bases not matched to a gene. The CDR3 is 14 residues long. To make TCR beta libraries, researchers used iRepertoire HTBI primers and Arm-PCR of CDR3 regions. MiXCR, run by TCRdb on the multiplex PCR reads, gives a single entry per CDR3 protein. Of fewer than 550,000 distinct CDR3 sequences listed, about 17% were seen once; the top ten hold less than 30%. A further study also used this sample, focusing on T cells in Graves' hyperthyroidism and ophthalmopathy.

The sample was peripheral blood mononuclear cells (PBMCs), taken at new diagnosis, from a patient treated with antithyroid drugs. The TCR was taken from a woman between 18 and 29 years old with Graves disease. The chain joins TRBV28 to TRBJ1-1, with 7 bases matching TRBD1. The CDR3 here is CASSPAGGLIEAFF. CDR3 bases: TGTGCCAGCAGTCCCGCAGGGGGTCTGATTGAAGCTTTCTTT.